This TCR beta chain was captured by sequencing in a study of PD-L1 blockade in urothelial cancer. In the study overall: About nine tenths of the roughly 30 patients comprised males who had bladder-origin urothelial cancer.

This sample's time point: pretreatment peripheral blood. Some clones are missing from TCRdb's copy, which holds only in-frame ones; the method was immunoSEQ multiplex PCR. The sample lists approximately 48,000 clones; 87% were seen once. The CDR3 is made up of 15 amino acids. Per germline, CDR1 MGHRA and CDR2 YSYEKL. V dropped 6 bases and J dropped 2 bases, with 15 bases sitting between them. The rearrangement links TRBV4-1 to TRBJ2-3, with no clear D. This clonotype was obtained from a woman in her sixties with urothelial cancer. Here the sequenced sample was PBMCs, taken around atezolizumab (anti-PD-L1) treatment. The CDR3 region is CASRYGAAVTDTQYF. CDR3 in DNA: TGCGCCAGCAGGTACGGAGCTGCAGTCACAGATACGCAGTATTTT.